The 15 T cell receptor beta chains below were found in one sample sequenced in a study of OX40 agonist ivuxolimab in advanced cancers. TCRdb keeps only in-frame clones here, not all; method: immunoSEQ multiplex PCR. The sample has more than 45,000 clones; 70% to 90% are singletons. The sequenced sample was CD4+ or CD8+ T cells sorted from blood, obtained in a trial of the OX40 agonist ivuxolimab. The receptor source for this set is an adult with an advanced solid tumor such as melanoma, head and neck, liver or kidney cancer.

This sequence joins TRBV5-1 and TRBJ2-1; TRBD2 matches at 8 bases. Germline V CDR1 and CDR2: SGHRS, YFSETQ. V was clipped by 0 bases and J by 8 bases; unmatched bases: 10. The CDR3 runs to 16 residues. CDR3 residues: CASSLGRGAGVDEQFF. The CDR3 region has the DNA TGCGCCAGCAGCTTGGGTAGGGGAGCGGGGGTTGATGAGCAGTTCTTC.

The chain links TRBV9 to TRBJ2-1; 10 bases fit TRBD2. Germline CDR1 reads SGDLS; CDR2 reads YYNGEE. CDR3 length: 16 residues. V trimming: 4 bases; J trimming: 8 bases; junction bases outside the gene matches: 12. The chain's CDR3 is CASSPSGGARLDEQFF. The CDR3 DNA reads TGTGCCAGCAGCCCCAGCGGGGGGGCGCGGTTAGATGAGCAGTTCTTC.

The chain combines TRBV4-1 with TRBJ2-3; D gene uncertain. Germline V gene lookup returns CDR1 MGHRA and CDR2 YSYEKL. Trimming removed 0 bases from V and 0 bases from J, with 4 bases in between. CDR3 length: 14 amino acids. CDR3 loop: CASSQDSSTDTQYF. Written as DNA, the CDR3 is TGCGCCAGCAGCCAAGATTCCAGCACAGATACGCAGTATTTT.

The chain has TRBV5-1 and TRBJ2-5, with unresolved D. The V gene lost 0 bases and the J gene lost 0 bases, with 9 bases spanning the gap. Germline assignment: CDR1 SGHRS and CDR2 YFSETQ. This CDR3 is built from 15 residues. The chain's CDR3 is CASSLGQVNQETQYF. The DNA for the CDR3 is TGCGCCAGCAGCTTGGGGCAGGTCAACCAAGAGACCCAGTACTTC.

The chain carries TRBV18 and TRBJ2-3; tentative D call: TRBD1 (5 bases). The ends were cut back, 0 bases at V and 11 bases at J, with 15 bases in the middle. The CDR3 sequence is 14 residues long. Germline V CDR1 and CDR2: KGHSH, LQKENI. The CDR3 loop reads CASSPPSQGDLQYF. CDR3 DNA: TGTGCCAGCTCACCACCGAGCCAGGGCGATCTGCAGTATTTT.

The rearrangement uses TRBV2 and TRBJ2-5; unclear D gene. The CDR3 sequence is 12 residues long. V was trimmed by 2 bases and J by 4 bases, leaving 5 bases between them. From germline, CDR1 is SNHLY and CDR2 FYNNEI. CDR3 nucleotides: TGTGCCAGCAGTGAATTAGGAGAGACCCAGTACTTC. Translation gives CASSELGETQYF.

The rearrangement uses TRBV30 and TRBJ1-6, with D possibly matching TRBD1 (5 bases). V was pared by 3 bases and J by 3 bases, with 9 bases between. Germline CDR1 GTSNPN, CDR2 SVGIG (reference sequence). This CDR3 region has 14 residues. The CDR3 spells CAWRWGGYNSPLHF. DNA for the CDR3: TGTGCCTGGAGATGGGGGGGCTATAATTCACCCCTCCACTTT.

This sequence joins TRBV7-9 and TRBJ2-7; TRBD1 is a possible D gene (6 bases). The CDR3 consists of 14 residues. The germline gives CDR1 SEHNR, CDR2 FQNEAQ (reference sequence). V lost 5 bases and J lost 4, with 15 bases in between. The CDR3 reads CASSPIEGVYEQYF. The CDR3 bases are TGTGCCAGCAGCCCCATAGAGGGGGTTTACGAGCAGTACTTC.

In DNA, the CDR3 is TGTGCCAGCTCACCACTGGGTATTAGCACAGATACGCAGTATTTT. Translation gives CASSPLGISTDTQYF. This chain connects TRBV18 to TRBJ2-3; D unresolved. V was clipped by 1 base and J by 0 bases, with 8 bases between them. The CDR3 is 15 amino acids. Germline V CDR1 and CDR2: KGHSH, LQKENI.

V is TRBV6-5 and J is TRBJ1-2; D possibly corresponds to TRBD1 (6 bases). The germline V gene encodes CDR1 MNHEY and CDR2 SVGAGI. The CDR3 contains 14 residues. Deletions cut 4 bases from V and 8 bases from J, with 17 bases between. CDR3 DNA: TGTGCCAGCAGTTTCCTAGGACAGTTTCGCGGCTACACCTTC. Translating it yields CASSFLGQFRGYTF.

Of note for this clone: Compared with germline, one end of the junction differs, possibly owing to a read error. V and J are TRBV29-1 and TRBJ2-3; D unclear. Per the germline V gene, CDR1 is SQVTM and CDR2 is ANQGSEA. CDR3 size: 15 residues. The CDR3 DNA reads TGCAGCGCTGAAAGGGCAGCCCGGGGCACAGATACGCAGTATTTT. Residues: CSAERAARGTDTQYF.

J is TRBJ1-5 and V is TRBV6-1; 8 nucleotides match TRBD1. The CDR3 length is 16 residues. J lost 0 bases, V lost 6 bases, and 7 bases had no gene match. Germline lookup yields CDR1 MNHNS and CDR2 SASEGT. CDR3 DNA sequence: TGTGCCAGCAGGGAACAGGGGGGATTTAGCAATCAGCCCCAGCATTTT. Its protein is CASREQGGFSNQPQHF.

J is TRBJ1-1 and V is TRBV7-3; no reliable D call. The CDR3 is 13 amino acids. Germline CDR1 and CDR2: SGHTA and FQGTGA. V was trimmed by 2 bases and J by 3 bases, leaving 7 bases between them. The CDR3 region is CASSLYGDTEAFF. CDR3 in DNA: TGTGCCAGCAGCTTATACGGGGACACTGAAGCTTTCTTT.

The rearrangement joins TRBV19 to TRBJ1-2, with unresolved D. Germline V gives CDR1 LNHDA, CDR2 SQIVND (reference sequence). V was clipped by 3 bases and J by 8 bases, with 22 bases between them. The CDR3 consists of 16 residues. Here the CDR3 reads CASSIDFAERPEGYTF. CDR3 coding DNA: TGTGCCAGTAGTATTGATTTTGCAGAACGACCCGAGGGCTACACCTTC.

The V call is TRBV7-2, the J call TRBJ1-5, with D possibly TRBD1 on 5 matching bases. The CDR3 runs to 16 residues. The germline V gene has CDR1 SGHTA and CDR2 FQGNSA. V was cut by 3 bases and J by 5 bases, with 17 bases left in between. The CDR3 region is CASSFGRGGIDQPQHF. DNA of the CDR3: TGTGCCAGCAGCTTCGGCCGGGGGGGGATAGATCAGCCCCAGCATTTT.